This entry concerns a single T cell receptor (beta chain). Its antigen is still unknown. Per the germline V gene, CDR1 is LNHNV and CDR2 is YYDKDF (reference sequence). V trimming: 4 bases; J trimming: 13 bases; junction bases outside the gene matches: 7. The CDR3 has 12 residues. TCR beta libraries used about 1.9 micrograms of genomic DNA from cryopreserved PBMCs. Some clones are missing from TCRdb's copy, which holds only in-frame ones; the method was immunoSEQ multiplex PCR. The table has some 130,000 clones, around 93% seen once. This entry belongs to a study of cytotoxic CD8 clonotypes in ibrutinib-treated CLL. Study conclusions and caveats: Against age-matched healthy donors, baseline clonality ran higher and tracked circulating CD8+ T-cell counts.

Sequencing used PBMCs, obtained after 12 months of ibrutinib treatment. The chain employs TRBV15 and TRBJ2-1; 7 nucleotides line up with TRBD2. The source is a human donor with chronic lymphocytic leukemia. The CDR3 DNA reads TGTGCCACCAGCATTGAGCGGGGTAAACAGTTCTTC. Amino acid sequence: CATSIERGKQFF.